These T cell receptor beta chains were read from a single sample in a study of cytomegalovirus exposure and HLA in healthy donors. The repertoire was sequenced with immunoSEQ multiplex PCR; TCRdb's copy has only in-frame clones and lacks some. The top ten hold roughly 0.79% of the sample, which has about 110,000 clones, about two thirds seen once. Sequencing was done on a sample of PBMCs. These receptors were collected from a boy aged 5-17 years in good health and CMV-seronegative. The CDR3 runs from the conserved cysteine through the conserved F or W. D genes are given only for firm matches. For some rows the clone size is stated as once, few or many, or as a class when expanded; others skip it.

.,TRBJ1-1,TRBV27,.,CASSLSGRENTEAFF,TGTGCCAGCAGTTTAAGTGGCAGGGAGAACACTGAAGCTTTCTTT
once,TRBJ1-2,TRBV5-1,TRBD1,CASSLGGTGDFRYGYTF,TGCGCCAGCAGCTTGGGTGGGACAGGGGATTTCCGCTATGGCTACACCTTC
once,TRBJ2-5,TRBV6-5,.,CASSYGTGQETQYF,TGTGCCAGCAGTTACGGCACAGGGCAGGAGACCCAGTACTTC
.,TRBJ1-5,TRBV2,TRBD1,CASSGQGYSNQPQHF,TGTGCCAGCAGTGGACAGGGATATAGCAATCAGCCCCAGCATTTT
few,TRBJ1-2,TRBV29-1,TRBD1,CSVETGVGYTF,TGCAGCGTTGAAACAGGGGTTGGCTACACCTTC
.,TRBJ1-1,TRBV27,.,CASSIQLNTEAFF,TGTGCCAGCAGTATTCAGTTGAACACTGAAGCTTTCTTT
few,TRBJ2-2,TRBV2,TRBD2,CASTRTSSYNTGELFF,TGTGCCAGCACTAGGACTAGCAGTTATAACACCGGGGAGCTGTTTTTT
once,TRBJ1-1,TRBV7-9,TRBD1,CASSLLKTGHYMGTEAFF,TGTGCCAGCAGCTTGCTTAAGACAGGGCACTATATGGGCACTGAAGCTTTCTTT
.,TRBJ1-5,TRBV19,.,CASRTSWGGADQPQHF,TGTGCCAGTAGGACCTCTTGGGGGGGCGCGGATCAGCCCCAGCATTTT
.,TRBJ2-7,TRBV13,.,CASSSPTAYEQYF,TGTGCCAGCAGCTCCCCTACAGCCTACGAGCAGTACTTC
.,TRBJ2-3,TRBV30,TRBD1,CAWRGRGTGSTDTQYF,TGTGCCTGGAGGGGGAGGGGGACAGGGTCGACAGATACGCAGTATTTT